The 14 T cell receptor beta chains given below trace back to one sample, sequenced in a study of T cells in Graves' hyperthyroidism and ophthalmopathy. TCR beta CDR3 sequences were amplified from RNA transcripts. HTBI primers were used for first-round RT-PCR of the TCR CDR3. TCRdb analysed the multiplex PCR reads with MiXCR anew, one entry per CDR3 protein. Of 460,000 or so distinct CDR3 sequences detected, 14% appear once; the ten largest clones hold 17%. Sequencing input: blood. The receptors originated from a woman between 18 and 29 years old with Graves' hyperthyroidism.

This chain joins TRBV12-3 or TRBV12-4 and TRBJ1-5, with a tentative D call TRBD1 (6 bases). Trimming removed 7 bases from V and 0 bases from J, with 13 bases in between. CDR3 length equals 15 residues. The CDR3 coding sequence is TGTGCCAGCACCATAGGGGACAATAGCAATCAGCCCCAGCATTTT. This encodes CASTIGDNSNQPQHF.

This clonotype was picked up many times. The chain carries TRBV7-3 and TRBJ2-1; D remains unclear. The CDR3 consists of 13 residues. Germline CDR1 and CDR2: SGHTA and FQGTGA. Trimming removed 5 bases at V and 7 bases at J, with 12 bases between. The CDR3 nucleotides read TGTGCCAGCAGCACTGGGTGGGGAAATGAGCAGTTCTTC. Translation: CASSTGWGNEQFF. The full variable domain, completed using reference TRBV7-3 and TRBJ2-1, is GAGVSQTPSNKVTEKGKYVELRCDPISGHTALYWYRQSLGQGPEFLIYFQGTGAADDSGLPNDRFFAVRPEGSVSTLKIQRTERGDSAVYLCASSTGWGNEQFFGPGTRLTVL.

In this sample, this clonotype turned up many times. The DNA for the CDR3 is TGTGCCAGCAGCTTTGGGGAGGGTTTGACCCAGCATTTT. It translates to CASSFGEGLTQHF. The rearrangement links TRBV5-6 to TRBJ1-5; D is undetermined. Germline loops: CDR1 SGHDT, CDR2 YYEEEE. The CDR3 runs 13 residues. Deletions cut 2 bases from V and 11 bases from J, with 14 bases between.

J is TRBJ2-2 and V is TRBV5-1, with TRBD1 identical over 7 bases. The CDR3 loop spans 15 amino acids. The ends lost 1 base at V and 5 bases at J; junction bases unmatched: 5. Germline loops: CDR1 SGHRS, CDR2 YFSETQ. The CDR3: CASSLKAGGTGELFF. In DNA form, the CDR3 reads TGCGCCAGCAGCTTGAAGGCAGGGGGAACCGGGGAGCTGTTTTTT.

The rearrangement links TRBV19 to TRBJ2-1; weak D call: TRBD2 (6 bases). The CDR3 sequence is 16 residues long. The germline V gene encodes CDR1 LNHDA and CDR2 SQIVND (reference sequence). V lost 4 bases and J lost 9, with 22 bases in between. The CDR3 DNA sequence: TGTGCCAGTAGTACCCCAATCATCACTCCGGGGGTTGAGCAGTTCTTC. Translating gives CASSTPIITPGVEQFF.

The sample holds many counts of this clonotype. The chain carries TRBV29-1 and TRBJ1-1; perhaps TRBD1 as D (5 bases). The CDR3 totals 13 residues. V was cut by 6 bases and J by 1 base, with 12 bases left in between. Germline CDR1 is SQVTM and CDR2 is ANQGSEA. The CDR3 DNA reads TGCAGCGTGAAAGGGGCGGAGAACACTGAAGCTTTCTTT. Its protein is CSVKGAENTEAFF. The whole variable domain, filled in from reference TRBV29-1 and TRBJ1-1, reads SAVISQKPSRDICQRGTSLTIQCQVDSQVTMMFWYRQQPGQSLTLIATANQGSEATYESGFVIDKFPISRPNLTFSTLTVSNMSPEDSSIYLCSVKGAENTEAFFGQGTRLTVV.

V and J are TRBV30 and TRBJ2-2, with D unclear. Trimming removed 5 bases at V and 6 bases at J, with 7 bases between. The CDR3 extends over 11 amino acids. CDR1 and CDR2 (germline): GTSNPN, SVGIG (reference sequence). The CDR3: CAWDLSGELFF. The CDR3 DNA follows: TGTGCCTGGGACTTGTCCGGGGAGCTGTTTTTT.

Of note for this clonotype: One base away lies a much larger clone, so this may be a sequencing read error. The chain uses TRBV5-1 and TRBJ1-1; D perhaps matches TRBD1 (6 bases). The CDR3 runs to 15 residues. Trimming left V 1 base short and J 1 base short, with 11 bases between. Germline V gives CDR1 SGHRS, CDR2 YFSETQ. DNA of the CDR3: TGCGCCAGCAGCTTGATTACAGGGACGAACACTGAAGCTTTCTTT. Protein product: CASSLITGTNTEAFF.

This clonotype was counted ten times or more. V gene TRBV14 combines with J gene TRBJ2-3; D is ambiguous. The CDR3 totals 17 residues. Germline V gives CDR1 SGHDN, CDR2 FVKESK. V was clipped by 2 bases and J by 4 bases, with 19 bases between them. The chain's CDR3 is CASSQLAKGYPPDTQYF. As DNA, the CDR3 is TGTGCCAGCAGCCAATTGGCAAAGGGATATCCCCCAGATACGCAGTATTTT.

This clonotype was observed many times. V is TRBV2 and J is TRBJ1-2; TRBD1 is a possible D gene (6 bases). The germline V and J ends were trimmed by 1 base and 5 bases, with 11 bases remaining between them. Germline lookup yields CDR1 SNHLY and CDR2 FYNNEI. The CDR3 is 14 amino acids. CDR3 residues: CASSEGGQNYGYTF. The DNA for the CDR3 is TGTGCCAGCAGTGAAGGGGGACAAAATTATGGCTACACCTTC.

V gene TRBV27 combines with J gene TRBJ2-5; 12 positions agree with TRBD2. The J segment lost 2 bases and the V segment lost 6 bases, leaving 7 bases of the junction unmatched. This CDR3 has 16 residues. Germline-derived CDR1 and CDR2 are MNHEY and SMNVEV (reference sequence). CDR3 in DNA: TGTGCCAGCAGACTAGGACTAGCGGGGCCACAAGAGACCCAGTACTTC. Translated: CASRLGLAGPQETQYF.

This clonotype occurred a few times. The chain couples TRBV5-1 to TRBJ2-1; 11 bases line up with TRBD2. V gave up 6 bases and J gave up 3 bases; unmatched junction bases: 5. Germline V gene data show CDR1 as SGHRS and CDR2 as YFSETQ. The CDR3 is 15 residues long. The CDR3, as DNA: TGCGCCAGCAAGACTAGCGGGGAGTACTACAATGAGCAGTTCTTC. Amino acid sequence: CASKTSGEYYNEQFF.

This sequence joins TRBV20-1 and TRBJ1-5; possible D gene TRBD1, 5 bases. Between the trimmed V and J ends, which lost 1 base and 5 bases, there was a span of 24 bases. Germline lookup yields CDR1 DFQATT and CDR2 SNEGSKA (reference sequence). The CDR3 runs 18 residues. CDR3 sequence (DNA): TGCAGTGCTAGAGTCCCAGGTGGGTTCGCAGGGTTGGATCAGCCCCAGCATTTT. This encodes CSARVPGGFAGLDQPQHF.

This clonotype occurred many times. CDR3 amino acids: CSAGDMRTYEQYV. Written as DNA, the CDR3 is TGCAGTGCTGGGGACATGCGGACCTACGAGCAGTACGTC. This chain uses TRBV20-1 with TRBJ2-7, with D possibly being TRBD1 (6 bases). Per germline, CDR1 DFQATT and CDR2 SNEGSKA (reference sequence). The V and J ends lost 5 bases and 2 bases respectively, with 13 bases between them. The CDR3 has 13 residues.